A single sample gave rise to the 13 T cell receptor beta chains below, sequenced in a study of blood T cell repertoires in COVID-19. Clones were read by immunoSEQ multiplex PCR, and TCRdb kept only the in-frame ones, dropping some. The sample contains fewer than 25,000 clones, roughly 89% of which appear only once. The specimen sequenced was peripheral blood. These receptors were obtained from a human donor in a cohort sampled during active COVID-19.

The CDR3 region has the DNA TGTGCCAGTAGTATAGGGGCGCATAAGGTCTTAAGGAATGAGCAGTTCTTC. This gives the protein CASSIGAHKVLRNEQFF. The V and J genes are TRBV19 and TRBJ2-1; D ambiguous. Per the germline V gene, CDR1 is LNHDA and CDR2 is SQIVND (reference sequence). The germline V and J ends were trimmed by 1 base and 7 bases, with 20 bases remaining between them. The CDR3 consists of 17 residues.

In DNA, the CDR3 is TGCGCCAGCAGCTTGGACGGAGCCCTAAACAATGAGCAGTTCTTC. It codes for CASSLDGALNNEQFF. This sequence joins TRBV5-1 and TRBJ2-1; D uncertain. Germline-derived CDR1 and CDR2 are SGHRS and YFSETQ. V gave up 0 bases and J gave up 5 bases, with 12 bases separating them. The CDR3 covers 15 residues.

This clone was counted a few times. The chain carries TRBV20-1 and TRBJ1-2; 8 bases map to TRBD1. The CDR3 covers 11 residues. The ends lost 5 bases at V and 14 bases at J; junction bases unmatched: 10. The V gene's germline CDR1 is DFQATT and CDR2 SNEGSKA (reference sequence). CDR3 nucleotides: TGCAGTGCTCCTACCGGACAGGGTGCAACCTTC. Translation gives CSAPTGQGATF.

The V call is TRBV5-1, the J call TRBJ2-5, with 7 bases lining up with TRBD1. The CDR3 loop spans 13 amino acids. Germline trimming cut 4 bases from V and 4 bases from J; bases unmatched to any gene: 4. The germline gives CDR1 SGHRS, CDR2 YFSETQ. The CDR3 here is CASSVQGIETQYF. The DNA for the CDR3 is TGCGCCAGCAGCGTACAGGGGATAGAGACCCAGTACTTC.

This chain joins TRBV5-4 and TRBJ1-5; tentative D call: TRBD1 (6 bases). Germline assignment: CDR1 SGHNT and CDR2 YYREEE (reference sequence). Between the trimmed V and J ends, which lost 1 base and 4 bases, there was a span of 27 bases. CDR3 size: 20 residues. The CDR3 DNA is TGTGCCAGCAGCTTGTCTGATAGGCCGCCACTTGACAGGACTAATCAGCCCCAGCATTTT. Its translation: CASSLSDRPPLDRTNQPQHF.

J is TRBJ1-4 and V is TRBV7-9; D not certain. Trimming left V 6 bases short and J 4 bases short, with 12 bases between. The germline CDR1 and CDR2 sequences are SEHNR and FQNEAQ (reference sequence). The CDR3 is 14 amino acids. For the CDR3, the DNA is TGTGCCAGCAGTAGGGAGGCCCGTAATGAAAAACTGTTTTTT. Protein: CASSREARNEKLFF.

The chain carries TRBV11-2 and TRBJ1-4; D uncertain. This CDR3 has 15 residues. Trimming cost V 6 bases and J 4 bases, with 15 bases left between them. In germline, CDR1 is SGHAT, CDR2 FQNNGV. CDR3 DNA sequence: TGTGCCAGCAGTCTTGCGGCGTCTCTTAATGAAAAACTGTTTTTT. This sequence encodes CASSLAASLNEKLFF.

The chain carries TRBV3-1 (or the pseudogene TRBV3-2) and TRBJ1-2; D ambiguous. Germline V gene sequence: CDR1 LGHDT, CDR2 YNNKEL (reference sequence). V was shortened by 6 bases and J by 0 bases, with 8 bases between the two germline ends. There are 13 residues in the CDR3. The CDR3 sequence: CASSPDSNYGYTF. The CDR3 coding sequence is TGTGCCAGCAGTCCGGACTCTAACTATGGCTACACCTTC.

The chain is built from TRBV4-2 and TRBJ1-1; TRBD1 matches 8 bases. The CDR3 spans 17 residues. Unmatched junction bases numbered 9, after V lost 0 bases and J lost 3 bases. From germline, CDR1 is LGHNA and CDR2 YNFKEQ. The CDR3 sequence is CASSQDGYNRGDTEAFF. CDR3 nucleotides: TGTGCCAGCAGCCAAGACGGTTATAACAGGGGGGACACTGAAGCTTTCTTT.

This chain links TRBV4-3 with TRBJ2-1; TRBD2 matches at 8 bases. The J segment lost 0 bases and the V segment lost 5 bases, leaving 3 bases of the junction unmatched. The germline CDR1 and CDR2 sequences are LGHNA and YSLEER. The CDR3 has 15 amino acids. CDR3 bases: TGCGCCAGCAGCTTAAGCGGGAGCTCCTACAATGAGCAGTTCTTC. Translating it yields CASSLSGSSYNEQFF.

This rearrangement joins TRBV29-1 to TRBJ2-7; D is uncertain. Per germline, CDR1 SQVTM and CDR2 ANQGSEA. Deletions cut 4 bases from V and 1 base from J, with 5 bases between. The CDR3 covers 11 residues. CDR3 nucleotide sequence: TGCAGCGTTGCTGTTTCCTACGAGCAGTACTTC. This gives the protein CSVAVSYEQYF.

The chain combines TRBV7-3 with TRBJ2-1; maybe TRBD1 (5 bases). The CDR3 runs to 15 residues. Germline CDR1 and CDR2: SGHTA and FQGTGA. Trimming pared 1 base from V and 4 bases from J, leaving 11 bases between. CDR3 loop: CASSLRKGKYNEQFF. The CDR3 bases are TGTGCCAGCAGCTTAAGGAAGGGGAAATACAATGAGCAGTTCTTC.

This clone was counted a single time. This rearrangement joins TRBV27 to TRBJ2-7, with 9 bases fitting TRBD2. Germline V gene data show CDR1 as MNHEY and CDR2 as SMNVEV (reference sequence). The trim removed 4 bases at V and 6 bases at J, leaving 10 bases unmatched. The CDR3 length is 15 residues. The CDR3: CASSSERGEASEQYF. The CDR3 DNA follows: TGTGCCAGCAGTTCAGAGCGGGGGGAGGCGAGCGAGCAGTACTTC.